Listed here are 29 T cell receptor beta chains from one sample, sequenced in a study of spatial heterogeneity in lung cancer. Time point reported: blood at routine non-recurrence follow-up after resection. MiXCR, run by TCRdb on the 5' RACE reads, gives a single entry per CDR3 protein. The sample records over 45,000 distinct CDR3 sequences, 10% to 15% being singletons. Sequenced here: PBMCs, sampled at follow-up. All receptors derive from a male donor with early-stage non-small cell lung cancer.

This clonotype was seen repeatedly, ten times or more. This chain joins TRBV3-1 and TRBJ2-3; D not resolved. The CDR3 is made up of 12 amino acids. In germline, CDR1 is LGHDT, CDR2 YNNKEL (reference sequence). Trimming cost V 4 bases and J 2 bases, with 4 bases left between them. The CDR3 reads CASSRDTDTQYF. DNA of the CDR3: TGTGCCAGCAGCCGAGACACAGATACGCAGTATTTT.

Many counts were recorded for this clonotype. This rearrangement joins TRBV18 to TRBJ2-3, with 9 bases fitting TRBD2. Losses at the gene ends were 1 base for V and 5 bases for J; bases not matched to a gene: 4. Germline CDR1 KGHSH, CDR2 LQKENI. This CDR3 has 15 amino acids. This CDR3 is CASSPLAGAVDTQYF. CDR3 DNA sequence: TGTGCCAGCTCACCACTAGCGGGAGCGGTAGATACGCAGTATTTT.

This clonotype occurred many times. The chain uses TRBV30 and TRBJ2-7; 8 bases align to TRBD2. The germline V gene encodes CDR1 GTSNPN and CDR2 SVGIG (reference sequence). The CDR3 totals 15 residues. V lost 2 bases to trimming and J lost 5 bases; unmatched junction nucleotides: 11. As DNA, the CDR3 is TGTGCCTGGAGTCCCGGGGGGGGAGTATCGCACGAGCAGTACTTC. Translating gives CAWSPGGGVSHEQYF.

The chain joins TRBV20-1 to TRBJ2-7; no firm D call. Germline lookup yields CDR1 DFQATT and CDR2 SNEGSKA (reference sequence). This CDR3 has 10 amino acids. Trimming removed 4 bases from V and 0 bases from J, with 1 base in between. Written as DNA, the CDR3 is TGCAGTGCTAACTCCTACGAGCAGTACTTC. This sequence encodes CSANSYEQYF.

The chain uses TRBV20-1 and TRBJ2-1; TRBD1 agrees at 9 bases. Trimming took 5 bases from V and 1 from J; bases not matched to a gene: 9. The CDR3 consists of 16 residues. CDR1 is DFQATT, CDR2 SNEGSKA, per germline (reference sequence). CDR3: CSAPTTGGRSYNEQFF. The CDR3 DNA reads as TGCAGTGCTCCAACTACAGGGGGCCGTTCCTACAATGAGCAGTTCTTC.

This clonotype turned up a few times. This rearrangement joins TRBV7-2 to TRBJ2-7; D may be TRBD1 or TRBD2 (6 bases each). V lost 5 bases to trimming and J lost 3 bases, with 17 bases between them. The CDR3 has 15 amino acids. From germline, CDR1 is SGHTA and CDR2 FQGNSA. The CDR3 nucleotides read TGTGCCAGCAGCCGAGAGGGGGACTTTTACTACGAGCAGTACTTC. Encoded protein: CASSREGDFYYEQYF.

This chain connects TRBV5-6 to TRBJ1-6, with 7 bases fitting TRBD1. This CDR3 has 16 amino acids. The junction had 11 bases not matched to a gene; V was cut back by 2 bases and J by 9 bases. Germline CDR1 is SGHDT and CDR2 is YYEEEE. This CDR3 reads CASSLLQGRTSSPLHF. CDR3 DNA sequence: TGTGCCAGCAGCTTATTACAGGGGAGAACTAGTTCACCCCTCCACTTT. Together with reference TRBV5-6 and TRBJ1-6, the CDR3 gives the full variable domain: DAGVTQSPTHLIKTRGQQVTLRCSPKSGHDTVSWYQQALGQGPQFIFQYYEEEERQRGNFPDRFSGHQFPNYSSELNVNALLLGDSALYLCASSLLQGRTSSPLHFGNGTRLTVT.

The V call is TRBV20-1, the J call TRBJ1-2; D is unresolved. The CDR3 extends over 10 amino acids. With 3 bases removed from V and 1 base from J, the gap between germline ends came to 0 bases. Germline V gives CDR1 DFQATT, CDR2 SNEGSKA (reference sequence). CDR3 DNA sequence: TGCAGTGCTAGTAACTATGGCTACACCTTC. This translates into CSASNYGYTF.

Points on this clonotype: This may be a read error, as it is one base from a much larger clone. The V and J genes are TRBV28 and TRBJ1-2, with 7 nucleotides matching TRBD1. Per the germline V gene, CDR1 is MDHEN and CDR2 is SYDVKM. CDR3 size: 16 residues. CDR3 amino acids: CASSLIDRDGRYGCTF. DNA of the CDR3: TGTGCCAGCAGTCTCATCGACAGGGACGGGAGATATGGCTGCACCTTC.

This clonotype was counted ten times or more. The chain employs TRBV4-2 and TRBJ2-7; 9 nucleotides match TRBD1. The V gene's germline CDR1 is LGHNA and CDR2 YNFKEQ. This CDR3 is built from 16 residues. The V and J ends lost 2 bases and 6 bases, in that order; junction bases with no gene match: 11. CDR3 nucleotide sequence: TGTGCCAGCAGCCAAAATACACAGGGGGCGAGTGGCGAGCAGTACTTC. Its protein is CASSQNTQGASGEQYF.

Of note for this clonotype: One base away lies a much larger clone, so this may be a sequencing read error. The chain couples TRBV7-6 to TRBJ2-1; D is undetermined. The CDR3 runs 15 residues. Germline V gene lookup returns CDR1 SGHVS and CDR2 FNYEAQ. The CDR3 DNA reads as TGTGCCAACAGCATGGACCGTAGCTCCTACAATGAGCAGTTCTTC. This translates into CANSMDRSSYNEQFF.

This clonotype was detected ten times or more. The chain's CDR3 is CASSTTLAGGQETQYF. CDR3 bases: TGTGCCAGCAGCACCACCCTAGCGGGAGGGCAAGAGACCCAGTACTTC. V is TRBV7-2 and J is TRBJ2-5; 12 bases agree with TRBD2. Germline assignment: CDR1 SGHTA and CDR2 FQGNSA. J lost 2 bases, V lost 5 bases, and 6 bases had no gene match. This CDR3 is built from 16 residues.

This clonotype showed up many times. This sequence joins TRBV27 and TRBJ2-3, with 7 bases that match TRBD1. CDR3 length: 14 amino acids. V lost 4 bases, J lost 4 bases, and 5 bases stayed unmatched. Looked up from germline, CDR1 is MNHEY and CDR2 is SMNVEV (reference sequence). The CDR3 sequence is CASSSPTGSDTQYF. The CDR3 coding sequence is TGTGCCAGCAGTTCCCCGACAGGGTCAGATACGCAGTATTTT.

Many counts were recorded for this clonotype. The rearrangement uses TRBV7-2 and TRBJ2-5; D is unresolved. The germline V and J ends were trimmed by 5 bases and 3 bases, with 10 bases remaining between them. Germline CDR1 and CDR2: SGHTA and FQGNSA. The CDR3 contains 13 residues. For the CDR3, the DNA is TGTGCCAGCAGCCGGGCCCCGAAAGAGACCCAGTACTTC. It translates to CASSRAPKETQYF.

This clonotype appeared many times. The V and J genes are TRBV5-1 and TRBJ2-3; 13 bases fit TRBD2. Trimming removed 1 base from V and 7 bases from J; junction bases left unmatched: 18. The CDR3 sequence is 20 residues long. Germline V gene sequence: CDR1 SGHRS, CDR2 YFSETQ. In nucleotides, the CDR3 is TGCGCCAGCAGCTTGCCCCCGCCGGGACTAGCGGGACACAAGCCGAATACGCAGTATTTT. Its translation is CASSLPPPGLAGHKPNTQYF.

This clonotype has ten or more counts. The V and J genes are TRBV5-4 and TRBJ1-4; no clear D gene. This CDR3 has 16 amino acids. V lost 4 bases and J 3 bases, leaving 16 bases between the germline ends. CDR1 and CDR2 (germline): SGHNT, YYREEE (reference sequence). CDR3 coding DNA: TGTGCCAGCAGCCGTGGAGAGGGAGCGGCTAATGAAAAACTGTTTTTT. It is translated as CASSRGEGAANEKLFF. Full variable domain (remainder filled in from reference TRBV5-4 and TRBJ1-4): ETGVTQSPTHLIKTRGQQVTLRCSSQSGHNTVSWYQQALGQGPQFIFQYYREEENGRGNFPPRFSGLQFPNYSSELNVNALELDDSALYLCASSRGEGAANEKLFFGSGTQLSVL.

This rearrangement joins TRBV6-2 or TRBV6-3 to TRBJ2-5; D is unclear. This CDR3 comprises 13 residues. V lost 3 bases and J 4 bases, leaving 9 bases between the germline ends. Germline loops: CDR1 MNHEY, CDR2 SVGEGT. The CDR3 protein is CASSYWVAETQYF. The CDR3 DNA sequence: TGTGCCAGCAGTTATTGGGTGGCAGAGACCCAGTACTTC.

In this sample, this clonotype turned up a few times. The chain joins TRBV29-1 to TRBJ1-1, with 7 bases that match TRBD1. CDR1 is SQVTM and CDR2 is ANQGSEA in the germline V gene. This CDR3 is built from 13 residues. Trimming cost V 7 bases and J 0 bases; bases outside gene matches: 5. The CDR3 is CSGGTALNTEAFF. The CDR3 DNA is TGCAGCGGGGGGACAGCTCTGAACACTGAAGCTTTCTTT.

Ten or more counts support this clonotype. V gene TRBV30 combines with J gene TRBJ2-7; 10 nucleotides agree with TRBD2. The V and J ends lost 2 bases and 6 bases, in that order; junction bases with no gene match: 13. In germline, CDR1 is GTSNPN, CDR2 SVGIG (reference sequence). There are 16 residues in the CDR3. The CDR3 reads CAWSLETSGSRGEQYF. CDR3 DNA: TGTGCCTGGAGTTTGGAGACTAGCGGGTCACGGGGCGAGCAGTACTTC.

The chain recombines TRBV12-3 or TRBV12-4 with TRBJ2-7, with D possibly matching TRBD2 (5 bases). The CDR3 sequence is 12 residues long. V was trimmed by 4 bases and J by 2 bases, leaving 6 bases between them. CDR3 coding DNA: TGTGCCAGCAGTTCGGGGACCTACGAGCAGTACTTC. Protein: CASSSGTYEQYF.

This clonotype was picked up many times. V gene TRBV20-1 combines with J gene TRBJ1-5; D is possibly TRBD1 (5 bases). Germline CDR1 is DFQATT and CDR2 is SNEGSKA (reference sequence). The germline V and J ends were trimmed by 1 base and 7 bases, with 14 bases remaining between them. This CDR3 region has 14 residues. The CDR3 spells CSARGAWGLQPQHF. The CDR3 nucleotides are TGCAGTGCTAGAGGCGCTTGGGGGTTACAGCCCCAGCATTTT.

On this clonotype: Just one base apart from a much larger clone, this may be a read error. It is likely a read error, because the conserved phenylalanine at the end of the CDR3 is missing. The chain recombines TRBV7-2 with TRBJ2-3; TRBD2 is a possible D gene (5 bases). This CDR3 is built from 15 residues. The V end lost 1 base, the J end lost 7 bases, and 15 bases lay between the germline ends. CDR1 SGHTA and CDR2 FQGNSA come from the germline V gene. CDR3 in DNA: TGTGCCAGCAGCTTAGGGTCGAGGGAAGCAAATACGCAGTATTCT. Protein: CASSLGSREANTQYS.

This chain joins TRBV6-5 and TRBJ1-2; possibly TRBD1 for D (6 bases). Looked up from germline, CDR1 is MNHEY and CDR2 is SVGAGI. The CDR3 runs 16 residues. The V and J ends lost 0 bases and 6 bases respectively, with 17 bases between them. The CDR3 DNA reads TGTGCCAGCAGTTACTCCGGATGGGGACAATGGCATGGCTACACCTTC. Translating it yields CASSYSGWGQWHGYTF.

This clonotype was seen only once. A much larger clone differs from this one at a single base, so this may be a read error. J is TRBJ1-1 and V is TRBV9; the D gene is possibly TRBD1 (5 bases). With 3 bases removed from V and 4 bases from J, the gap between germline ends came to 16 bases. The CDR3 is 15 residues long. Per the germline V gene, CDR1 is SGDLS and CDR2 is YYNGEE. DNA for the CDR3: TGTGCCAGCAGCGCAGGACATGGTGGCGGCACTGAAGCTTTCTTT. Its protein is CASSAGHGGGTEAFF.

The chain joins TRBV25-1 to TRBJ1-5; possible D gene TRBD1, 5 bases. Trimming shortened V by 8 bases and J by 0 bases, and 11 bases separated the two germline ends. Per germline, CDR1 MGHDK and CDR2 SYGVNS. CDR3 length equals 14 residues. This CDR3 reads CASAAGISNQPQHF. The CDR3 DNA follows: TGTGCCAGCGCCGCAGGGATTAGCAATCAGCCCCAGCATTTT.

CDR3 loop: CSARVKNNSPLHF. The CDR3 DNA reads TGCAGTGCTAGAGTAAAAAATAATTCACCCCTCCACTTT. J is TRBJ1-6 and V is TRBV20-1; D remains ambiguous. The length of the CDR3 is 13 residues. Trimming removed 1 base at V and 5 bases at J, with 6 bases between. The germline gives CDR1 DFQATT, CDR2 SNEGSKA (reference sequence).

The V gene is TRBV7-9, the J gene TRBJ2-3, with D possibly TRBD2 on 6 matching bases. Trimming stripped 5 bases from V and 0 bases from J, with 12 bases between. Germline CDR1 SEHNR, CDR2 FQNEAQ (reference sequence). The CDR3 sequence is 15 residues long. The DNA of the CDR3 is TGTGCCAGCAGCCCCCAGGCGGGAAGCACAGATACGCAGTATTTT. Translation: CASSPQAGSTDTQYF. Complete variable domain (other parts from reference TRBV7-9 and TRBJ2-3): DTGVSQNPRHKITKRGQNVTFRCDPISEHNRLYWYRQTLGQGPEFLTYFQNEAQLEKSRLLSDRFSAERPKGSFSTLEIQRTEQGDSAMYLCASSPQAGSTDTQYFGPGTRLTVL.

The J gene is TRBJ2-1, the V gene TRBV20-1; D is possibly TRBD1 or TRBD2 (6 bases each). From germline, CDR1 is DFQATT and CDR2 SNEGSKA (reference sequence). V shed 3 bases and J shed 1 base, with 10 bases lying between them. This CDR3 contains 14 residues. CDR3 protein: CSASGGLSYNEQFF. The CDR3 coding sequence is TGCAGTGCTAGTGGGGGGCTATCCTACAATGAGCAGTTCTTC.

This clonotype was counted many times. The CDR3 is CASSPGSDLGNQPQHF. The CDR3 nucleotides read TGTGCCAGCAGCCCCGGGAGCGACCTAGGCAATCAGCCCCAGCATTTT. The chain uses TRBV9 and TRBJ1-5; D remains unclear. Trimming stripped 4 bases from V and 2 bases from J, with 16 bases between. This CDR3 is built from 16 residues. Per the germline V gene, CDR1 is SGDLS and CDR2 is YYNGEE.